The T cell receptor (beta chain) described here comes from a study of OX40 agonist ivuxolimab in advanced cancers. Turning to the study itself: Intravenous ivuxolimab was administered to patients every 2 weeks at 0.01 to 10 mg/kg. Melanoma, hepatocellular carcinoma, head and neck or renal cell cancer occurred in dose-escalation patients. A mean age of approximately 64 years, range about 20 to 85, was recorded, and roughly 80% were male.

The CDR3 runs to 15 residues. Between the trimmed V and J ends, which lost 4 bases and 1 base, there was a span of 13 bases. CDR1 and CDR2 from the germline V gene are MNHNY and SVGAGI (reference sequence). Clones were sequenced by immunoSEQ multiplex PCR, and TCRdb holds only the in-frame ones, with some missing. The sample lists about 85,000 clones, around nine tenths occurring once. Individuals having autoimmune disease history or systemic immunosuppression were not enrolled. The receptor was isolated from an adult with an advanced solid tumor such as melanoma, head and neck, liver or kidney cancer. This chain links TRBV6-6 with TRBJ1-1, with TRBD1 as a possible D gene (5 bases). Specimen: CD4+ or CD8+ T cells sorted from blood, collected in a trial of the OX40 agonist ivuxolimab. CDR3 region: CASSWGGAQNTEAFF. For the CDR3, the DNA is TGTGCCAGCAGTTGGGGCGGGGCCCAGAACACTGAAGCTTTCTTT.